These T cell receptor beta chains were read from a single sample in a study of spatial heterogeneity in lung cancer. Using its own MiXCR run on the 5' RACE reads, TCRdb lists one record per CDR3 protein. This table holds 4,000 to 4,500 distinct CDR3 sequences, roughly a tenth found once. The sample consisted of PBMCs, taken at surgery. The receptors originated from a male donor with early-stage non-small cell lung cancer. CDR3s include the opening cysteine and the closing phenylalanine or tryptophan. Fields, in order: D gene, V gene, clone size, J gene, CDR3 DNA, CDR3 protein. D genes are given only for firm matches. Where a row states a size, it is once, few, many or the class of an expanded clone; other rows omit it.

D: TRBD2
V: TRBV13
size: many
J: TRBJ2-7
DNA: TGTGCCAGCAGGCCCCTCGGATCGGGGGGGCCCTACGAGCAGTACTTC
CDR3: CASRPLGSGGPYEQYF

D: .
V: TRBV11-2
size: many
J: TRBJ2-1
DNA: TGTGCCAGCAGCTTATACGGGGACATCTACAATGAGCAGTTCTTC
CDR3: CASSLYGDIYNEQFF

D: .
V: TRBV27
size: many
J: TRBJ1-1
DNA: TGTGCCAGCCGGCCCGGGCCCATGAACACTGAAGCTTTCTTT
CDR3: CASRPGPMNTEAFF

D: .
V: TRBV7-2
size: .
J: TRBJ2-2
DNA: TGTGCCAGCAGACGAACGGACACCGGGGAGCTGTTTTTT
CDR3: CASRRTDTGELFF

D: TRBD2
V: TRBV5-1
size: many
J: TRBJ2-7
DNA: TGCGCCAGCAGCCTATCTAGCGGGGACCAAGAGCAGTACTTC
CDR3: CASSLSSGDQEQYF

D: .
V: TRBV5-6
size: few
J: TRBJ1-5
DNA: TGTGCCAGCAGCCTAGGGGGTTTTTTGGCTAGCAATCAGCCCCAGCATTTT
CDR3: CASSLGGFLASNQPQHF

D: TRBD1
V: TRBV4-2
size: many
J: TRBJ1-4
DNA: TGTGCCAGCAGCCTAGCAGGGGGCCTAGGTGAAAAACTGTTTTTT
CDR3: CASSLAGGLGEKLFF

D: .
V: TRBV29-1
size: .
J: TRBJ2-3
DNA: TGCAGCGTTGTTGCCACCACAGATACGCAGTATTTT
CDR3: CSVVATTDTQYF

D: .
V: TRBV7-6
size: .
J: TRBJ2-3
DNA: TGTGCCAGCAGCTTACTCCCTTCTAGTGCAGATACGCAGTATTTT
CDR3: CASSLLPSSADTQYF

D: .
V: TRBV28
size: many
J: TRBJ2-2
DNA: TGTGCCAGCAGTCCTCTAGTAATGGTGGCGACTGGTTGGGAGCTGTTTTTT
CDR3: CASSPLVMVATGWELFF

D: .
V: TRBV18
size: many
J: TRBJ2-4
DNA: TGTGCCAGCTCACCACCGGAGCAGTTAGCCAAAAACATTCAGTACTTC
CDR3: CASSPPEQLAKNIQYF

D: .
V: TRBV10-1
size: few
J: TRBJ2-3
DNA: TGCGCCAGCAGTGCGGGCCACGGGAACACAGATACGCAGTATTTT
CDR3: CASSAGHGNTDTQYF

D: .
V: TRBV20-1
size: many
J: TRBJ2-5
DNA: TGCAGTGCTAGCCCGGAAGGTGGGGAGACCCAGTACTTC
CDR3: CSASPEGGETQYF

D: .
V: TRBV28
size: many
J: TRBJ1-2
DNA: TGTGCCAGCAAGGGCACTTCCGGGACGGAGTATGGCTACACCTTC
CDR3: CASKGTSGTEYGYTF

D: .
V: TRBV5-6
size: many
J: TRBJ2-5
DNA: TGTGCCAGCAGCCAGGGACACGGACAAGAGACCCAGTACTTC
CDR3: CASSQGHGQETQYF